The 27 T cell receptor beta chains below were found in one sample sequenced in a study of CD8 T cells in ankylosing spondylitis. Study-level results: About 8 highly homologous variants made up a TCR beta motif, and this motif appeared characteristic of ankylosing spondylitis blood.

TCRdb fed the 5' RACE reads into MiXCR, producing one record per CDR3 protein. The sample holds about 220,000 distinct CDR3 sequences; 7% to 8% are singletons and the top ten take more than 13%. Their antigens remain unidentified. Sequencing was performed on blood, either unsorted or a sorted T cell fraction (not recorded which). These receptor sequences come from a male donor with ankylosing spondylitis.

This clonotype occurred a few times. The chain carries TRBV24-1 and TRBJ2-1; 7 positions match TRBD1. V dropped 7 bases and J dropped 0; count of bases not matched to a gene: 5. Germline CDR1 and CDR2: KGHDR and SFDVKD. The CDR3 runs to 15 residues. CDR3 sequence reads: CATSHRGSSYNEQFF. CDR3 DNA sequence: TGTGCCACCAGCCACAGGGGTAGCTCCTACAATGAGCAGTTCTTC.

V gene TRBV13 combines with J gene TRBJ2-7, with TRBD1 identical over 8 bases. Germline-derived CDR1 and CDR2 are PRHDT and FYEKMQ (reference sequence). CDR3 length: 12 amino acids. Losses at the gene ends were 4 bases for V and 5 bases for J; bases not matched to a gene: 1. Here the CDR3 reads CASSYRGDEQYF. CDR3 nucleotide sequence: TGTGCCAGCAGCTACAGGGGGGACGAGCAGTACTTC.

This clonotype has at least ten counts. This chain connects TRBV2 to TRBJ2-7; 7 nucleotides agree with TRBD1. Germline loops: CDR1 SNHLY, CDR2 FYNNEI. The V segment lost 8 bases and the J segment 5 bases; nucleotides outside the gene matches: 12. The CDR3 covers 14 residues. The CDR3 region is CASSRTGSGHEQYF. In DNA, the CDR3 is TGTGCCAGCTCCAGGACAGGATCAGGCCACGAGCAGTACTTC.

In its sample, this clonotype was seen many times. This chain uses TRBV6-2 or TRBV6-3 with TRBJ1-1, with D perhaps matching TRBD1 (5 bases). V was clipped by 0 bases and J by 1 base, with 9 bases between them. CDR3 length: 15 amino acids. Germline assignment: CDR1 MNHEY and CDR2 SVGEGT. CDR3 DNA sequence: TGTGCCAGCAGTTACTCGGGACGGGGGAACACTGAAGCTTTCTTT. It codes for CASSYSGRGNTEAFF.

This clonotype turned up a few times. The chain employs TRBV7-2 and TRBJ2-1; D assignment may be TRBD1 or TRBD2 (5 bases each). Germline CDR1 and CDR2: SGHTA and FQGNSA. The CDR3 length is 12 residues. V lost 1 base and J 9 bases, leaving 7 bases between the germline ends. The DNA of the CDR3 is TGTGCCAGCAGCTTAGTCGGGACTGAGCAGTTCTTC. It translates to CASSLVGTEQFF. Combining the CDR3 with reference TRBV7-2 and TRBJ2-1 gives the whole variable domain GAGVSQSPSNKVTEKGKDVELRCDPISGHTALYWYRQSLGQGLEFLIYFQGNSAPDKSGLPSDRFSAERTGGSVSTLTIQRTQQEDSAVYLCASSLVGTEQFFGPGTRLTVL.

This clonotype was seen only a few times. The chain employs TRBV12-3 or TRBV12-4 and TRBJ1-4; 8 nucleotides align to TRBD1. V lost 4 bases to trimming and J lost 8 bases; unmatched junction nucleotides: 6. The CDR3 has 14 residues. The CDR3 reads CASSSGTGREKLFF. The CDR3 nucleotides read TGTGCCAGCAGTTCCGGGACAGGACGCGAAAAACTGTTTTTT.

This clonotype came up many times. The J gene is TRBJ1-2, the V gene TRBV7-9, with D hard to call. From germline, CDR1 is SEHNR and CDR2 FQNEAQ (reference sequence). V was pared by 4 bases and J by 0 bases, with 15 bases between. The CDR3 length is 16 residues. The CDR3 coding sequence is TGTGCCAGCAGCTCCCTTATAGACCTACCTAACTATGGCTACACCTTC. Protein sequence: CASSSLIDLPNYGYTF.

The gene calls are TRBV7-4 and TRBJ2-1; D is perhaps TRBD1 (7 bases). Trimming shortened V by 5 bases and J by 0 bases, and 20 bases separated the two germline ends. Germline CDR1 reads SGHVT; CDR2 reads SQSDAQ. The CDR3 has 18 residues. The CDR3 sequence: CASSHGGEQGSSYNEQFF. The CDR3 DNA reads TGTGCCAGCAGCCACGGGGGAGAACAGGGGAGCTCCTACAATGAGCAGTTCTTC.

This clonotype was detected many times. V usage is TRBV2 and J usage is TRBJ1-1; tentative D call: TRBD1 (6 bases). The CDR3 length is 14 residues. Germline V CDR1 and CDR2: SNHLY, FYNNEI. With 8 bases removed from V and 1 base from J, the gap between germline ends came to 14 bases. The CDR3 reads CASLGPGANTEAFF. As DNA, the CDR3 is TGTGCCAGCTTAGGGCCAGGGGCGAACACTGAAGCTTTCTTT.

This clonotype was observed at least ten times. V and J are TRBV4-3 and TRBJ2-7; unclear D gene. Germline CDR1 reads LGHNA; CDR2 reads YSLEER. Deletions cut 0 bases from V and 4 bases from J, with 10 bases between. The CDR3 contains 14 residues. CDR3 sequence (DNA): TGCGCCAGCAGCCAAGACGAATATGGATACGAGCAGTACTTC. This codes for CASSQDEYGYEQYF.

This clonotype was observed many times. The chain combines TRBV2 with TRBJ2-7, with 9 bases aligning to TRBD1. The germline gives CDR1 SNHLY, CDR2 FYNNEI. There are 14 residues in the CDR3. J was trimmed by 5 bases and V by 6 bases; bases with no gene match: 8. The CDR3 bases are TGTGCCAGCAGGCCACAGGGGGCGGTAGACGAGCAGTACTTC. Encoded protein: CASRPQGAVDEQYF. The full variable domain, in which reference TRBV2 and TRBJ2-7 provide the parts outside the CDR3, is EPEVTQTPSHQVTQMGQEVILRCVPISNHLYFYWYRQILGQKVEFLVSFYNNEISEKSEIFDDQFSVERPDGSNFTLKIRSTKLEDSAMYFCASRPQGAVDEQYFGPGTRLTVT.

This clonotype was seen ten or more times. This chain joins TRBV29-1 and TRBJ1-1, with D perhaps TRBD1 (5 bases). This CDR3 comprises 12 residues. Germline CDR1 reads SQVTM; CDR2 reads ANQGSEA. V was cut by 2 bases and J by 3 bases, with 7 bases left in between. In nucleotides, the CDR3 is TGCAGCGTTGAACGGACATACACTGAAGCTTTCTTT. As protein: CSVERTYTEAFF. The full variable domain, rest sourced from reference TRBV29-1 and TRBJ1-1, is SAVISQKPSRDICQRGTSLTIQCQVDSQVTMMFWYRQQPGQSLTLIATANQGSEATYESGFVIDKFPISRPNLTFSTLTVSNMSPEDSSIYLCSVERTYTEAFFGQGTRLTVV.

This clonotype was counted between two and nine times. The V gene is TRBV9, the J gene TRBJ2-7; 7 nucleotides align to TRBD1. This CDR3 contains 14 residues. Germline CDR1 is SGDLS and CDR2 is YYNGEE. V was pared by 3 bases and J by 2 bases, with 5 bases of the junction left unmatched. CDR3 amino acids: CASSEGQWAYEQYF. For the CDR3, the DNA is TGTGCCAGCAGCGAGGGACAGTGGGCCTACGAGCAGTACTTC.

This clonotype has at least ten counts. CDR3 coding DNA: TGCGCCAGCAGTTATTTCCTAACCTACGAGCAGTACTTC. Its protein product is CASSYFLTYEQYF. The chain joins TRBV10-2 to TRBJ2-7; no clear D gene. V gave up 5 bases and J gave up 2 bases, with 10 bases separating them. The length of the CDR3 is 13 residues. The V gene's germline CDR1 is WSHSY and CDR2 SAAADI.

This clonotype was detected many times. V and J are TRBV28 and TRBJ2-1; 9 nucleotides align to TRBD1. The CDR3 runs to 13 residues. Looked up from germline, CDR1 is MDHEN and CDR2 is SYDVKM. J gave up 9 bases and V 5 bases, and 5 bases lay outside the gene matches. The CDR3 bases are TGTGCCAGCAGTGCCGGGACAGGGATTGAGCAGTTCTTC. Protein: CASSAGTGIEQFF.

This clonotype was seen a handful of times. The V call is TRBV7-2, the J call TRBJ2-4, with D possibly matching TRBD1 (5 bases). The CDR3 has 16 amino acids. Germline CDR1 reads SGHTA; CDR2 reads FQGNSA. Trimming stripped 1 base from V and 0 bases from J, with 10 bases between. CDR3 sequence: CASSLVDSSAKNIQYF. In DNA, the CDR3 is TGTGCCAGCAGCTTAGTCGACAGTTCAGCCAAAAACATTCAGTACTTC.

This clonotype was detected many times. The CDR3 nucleotides are TGTGCCAGCAGTTACGGTAATGAGCAGTTCTTC. It translates to CASSYGNEQFF. The V and J genes are TRBV6-6 and TRBJ2-1; D call uncertain. V was shortened by 2 bases and J by 7 bases, with 3 bases between the two germline ends. CDR3 length equals 11 residues. Germline V gene sequence: CDR1 MNHNY, CDR2 SVGAGI (reference sequence).

The table lists this clonotype with a few counts. The gene calls are TRBV27 and TRBJ1-2, with D hard to call. This CDR3 contains 13 residues. Germline V gene sequence: CDR1 MNHEY, CDR2 SMNVEV (reference sequence). V was pared by 3 bases and J by 0 bases, with 5 bases between. Here the CDR3 reads CASSLGANYGYTF. The CDR3 nucleotides are TGTGCCAGCAGTTTGGGAGCTAACTATGGCTACACCTTC.

At least ten counts were recorded for this clonotype. CDR3 nucleotides: TGTGCCAGCAGCCAAGTGCCAGCACCGGGAGATACGCAGTATTTT. It is translated as CASSQVPAPGDTQYF. The chain joins TRBV3-1 to TRBJ2-3; D is uncertain. Trimming pared 1 base from V and 5 bases from J, leaving 13 bases between. This CDR3 has 15 amino acids. Germline V CDR1 and CDR2: LGHDT, YNNKEL (reference sequence).

This clonotype was seen ten or more times. The chain couples TRBV5-1 to TRBJ1-2; possible D gene TRBD1, 5 bases. Germline V gene lookup returns CDR1 SGHRS and CDR2 YFSETQ. The V end was cut by 0 bases, the J end by 4 bases, with 10 bases between. The CDR3 runs to 14 residues. The CDR3 sequence is CASSLAGTGYGYTF. The CDR3 nucleotides are TGCGCCAGCAGCTTGGCCGGGACGGGCTATGGCTACACCTTC.

There are many counts of this clonotype. J is TRBJ1-2 and V is TRBV5-5, with D uncertain. V was clipped by 2 bases and J by 7 bases, with 27 bases between them. The CDR3 runs to 18 residues. Per germline, CDR1 SGHKS and CDR2 YYEKEE (reference sequence). CDR3 in amino acids: CASSFLLRNLIGNAGYTF. The CDR3 DNA sequence: TGTGCCAGCAGCTTCCTTCTTCGAAACCTAATTGGTAATGCTGGCTACACCTTC.

This clonotype has a count of ten or more. The genes are TRBV13 and TRBJ2-3; TRBD2 matches at 9 bases. Germline CDR1 and CDR2: PRHDT and FYEKMQ (reference sequence). The CDR3 spans 16 residues. J was trimmed by 5 bases and V by 3 bases; bases with no gene match: 9. CDR3 amino acids: CASSFRLAAPRDTQYF. The CDR3 nucleotides are TGTGCCAGCAGCTTTAGACTAGCGGCCCCTCGAGATACGCAGTATTTT.

J is TRBJ2-3 and V is TRBV28; 7 nucleotides line up with TRBD2. Germline loops: CDR1 MDHEN, CDR2 SYDVKM. The V and J ends lost 8 bases and 6 bases, in that order; junction bases with no gene match: 8. CDR3 length: 13 residues. DNA of the CDR3: TGTGCCAGCTCCAAGGGAGGGGACGATACGCAGTATTTT. It translates to CASSKGGDDTQYF.

This clonotype turned up a few times. V usage is TRBV28 and J usage is TRBJ1-5, with D perhaps TRBD1 (6 bases). Germline loops: CDR1 MDHEN, CDR2 SYDVKM. This CDR3 has 16 residues. Trimming took 7 bases from V and 3 from J, leaving 19 bases between them. CDR3 protein: CASIPPGALNNQPQHF. The DNA of the CDR3 is TGTGCCAGCATCCCCCCGGGGGCTCTGAACAATCAGCCCCAGCATTTT.

This rearrangement joins TRBV11-2 to TRBJ2-7; no clear D. Germline CDR1 reads SGHAT; CDR2 reads FQNNGV. V was trimmed by 5 bases and J by 6 bases, leaving 14 bases between them. This CDR3 is built from 13 residues. For the CDR3, the DNA is TGTGCCAGCAGCCTCGGACCCTCTGCCGAGCAGTACTTC. This gives the protein CASSLGPSAEQYF.

This clonotype has ten or more counts. The CDR3: CSVAGTLVNEQFF. For the CDR3, the DNA is TGCAGCGTGGCCGGGACTCTGGTCAATGAGCAGTTCTTC. The rearrangement links TRBV29-1 to TRBJ2-1; D might be TRBD2 (6 bases). V lost 6 bases to trimming and J lost 6 bases, with 15 bases between them. CDR1 and CDR2 (germline): SQVTM, ANQGSEA. This CDR3 is 13 amino acids long.

This clonotype was seen at least ten times. The V and J genes are TRBV7-2 and TRBJ2-3; 12 bases line up with TRBD2. Germline V gives CDR1 SGHTA, CDR2 FQGNSA. The CDR3 sequence is 16 residues long. V dropped 5 bases and J dropped 3; count of bases not matched to a gene: 6. CDR3 in amino acids: CASSLRTSGVTDTQYF. For the CDR3, the DNA is TGTGCCAGCAGCCTTCGGACTAGCGGGGTGACAGATACGCAGTATTTT.